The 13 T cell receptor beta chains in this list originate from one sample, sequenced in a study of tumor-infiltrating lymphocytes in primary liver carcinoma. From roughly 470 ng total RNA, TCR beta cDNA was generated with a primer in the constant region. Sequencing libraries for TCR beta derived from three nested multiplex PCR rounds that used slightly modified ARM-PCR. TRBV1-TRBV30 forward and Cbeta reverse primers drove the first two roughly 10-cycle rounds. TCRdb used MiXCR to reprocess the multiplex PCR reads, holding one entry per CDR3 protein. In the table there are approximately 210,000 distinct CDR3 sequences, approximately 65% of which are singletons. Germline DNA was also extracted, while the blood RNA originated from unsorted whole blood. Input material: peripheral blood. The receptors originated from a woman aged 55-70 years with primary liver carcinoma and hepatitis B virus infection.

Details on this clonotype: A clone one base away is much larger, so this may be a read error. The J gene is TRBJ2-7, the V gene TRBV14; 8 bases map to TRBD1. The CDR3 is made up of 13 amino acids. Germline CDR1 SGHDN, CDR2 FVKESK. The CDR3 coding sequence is TGTGCCGGCAGCCCGGACAGGGCCTACGAGCAGTACTTC. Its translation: CAGSPDRAYEQYF.

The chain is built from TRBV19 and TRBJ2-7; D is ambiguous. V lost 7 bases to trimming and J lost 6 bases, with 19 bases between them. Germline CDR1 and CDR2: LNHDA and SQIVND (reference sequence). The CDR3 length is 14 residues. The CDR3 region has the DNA TGTGCCAGTACCCCGACTTCGGTGTTCAGCGAGCAGTACTTC. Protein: CASTPTSVFSEQYF.

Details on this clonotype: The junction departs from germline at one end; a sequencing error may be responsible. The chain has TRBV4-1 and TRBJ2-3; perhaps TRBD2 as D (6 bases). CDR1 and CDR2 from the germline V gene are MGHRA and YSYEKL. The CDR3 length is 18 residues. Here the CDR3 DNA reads TGCGACAGCAGCCAAGTTATAAGCGTCGGTAACCGGGACTATACGCAGTATTTT. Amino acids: CDSSQVISVGNRDYTQYF.

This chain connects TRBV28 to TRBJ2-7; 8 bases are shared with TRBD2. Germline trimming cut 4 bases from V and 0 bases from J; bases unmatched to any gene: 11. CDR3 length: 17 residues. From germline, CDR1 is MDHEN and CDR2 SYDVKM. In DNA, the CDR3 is TGTGCCAGCAGTTCCTTACTAGCGGCAGTGTCCTCCTACGAGCAGTACTTC. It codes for CASSSLLAAVSSYEQYF.

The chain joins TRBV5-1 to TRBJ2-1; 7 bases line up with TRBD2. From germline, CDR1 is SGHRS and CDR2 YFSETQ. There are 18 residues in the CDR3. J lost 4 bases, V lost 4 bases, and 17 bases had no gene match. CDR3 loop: CASSPREVAGDLYNEQFF. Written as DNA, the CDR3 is TGCGCCAGCAGCCCCCGGGAAGTAGCGGGCGACCTATACAATGAGCAGTTCTTC.

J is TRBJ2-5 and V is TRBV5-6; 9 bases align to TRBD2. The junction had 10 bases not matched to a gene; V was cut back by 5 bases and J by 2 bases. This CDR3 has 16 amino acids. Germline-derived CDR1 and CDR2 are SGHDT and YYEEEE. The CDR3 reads CASRETSGGLQETQYF. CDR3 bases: TGTGCCAGCAGAGAGACTAGCGGAGGATTACAAGAGACCCAGTACTTC.

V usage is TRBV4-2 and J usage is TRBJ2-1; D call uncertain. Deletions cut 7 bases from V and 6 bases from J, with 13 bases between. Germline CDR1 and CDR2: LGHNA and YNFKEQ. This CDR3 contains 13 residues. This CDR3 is CASNHLACNEQFF. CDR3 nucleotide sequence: TGTGCCAGCAACCACCTTGCCTGCAATGAGCAGTTCTTC.

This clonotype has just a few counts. CDR3 sequence reads: CASSRGTVETQYF. The CDR3 DNA reads as TGTGCCAGCAGCAGAGGGACCGTAGAGACCCAGTACTTC. The rearrangement links TRBV11-3 to TRBJ2-5; D could derive from TRBD1 or TRBD2 (5 bases each). The CDR3 loop spans 13 amino acids. Germline V lookup: CDR1 SGHNT, CDR2 YENEEA. The V and J ends lost 5 bases and 4 bases respectively, with 11 bases between them.

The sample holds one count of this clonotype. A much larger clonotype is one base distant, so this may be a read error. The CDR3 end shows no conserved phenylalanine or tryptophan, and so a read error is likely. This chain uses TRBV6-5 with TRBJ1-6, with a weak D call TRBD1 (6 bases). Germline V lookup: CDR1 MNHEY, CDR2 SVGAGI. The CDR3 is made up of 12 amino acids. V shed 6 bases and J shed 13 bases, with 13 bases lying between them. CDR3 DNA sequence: TGTGCCAGCAGCACTGGCCAGGGGCCCCTCCACCTT. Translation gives CASSTGQGPLHL.

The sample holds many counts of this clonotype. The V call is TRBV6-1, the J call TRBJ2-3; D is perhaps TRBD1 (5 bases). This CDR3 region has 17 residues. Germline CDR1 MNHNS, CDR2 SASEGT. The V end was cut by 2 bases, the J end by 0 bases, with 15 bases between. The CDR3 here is CASSESQGGTSTDTQYF. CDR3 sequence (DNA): TGTGCCAGCAGTGAATCTCAGGGCGGAACTAGCACAGATACGCAGTATTTT.

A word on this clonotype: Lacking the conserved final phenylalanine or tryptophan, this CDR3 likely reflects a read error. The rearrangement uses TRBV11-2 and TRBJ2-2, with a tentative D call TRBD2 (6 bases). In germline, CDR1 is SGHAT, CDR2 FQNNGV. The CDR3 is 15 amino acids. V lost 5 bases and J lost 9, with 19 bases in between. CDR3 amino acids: CASSPGTSKTWELFS. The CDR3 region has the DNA TGTGCCAGCAGCCCTGGGACTTCTAAGACCTGGGAGCTGTTTTCT.

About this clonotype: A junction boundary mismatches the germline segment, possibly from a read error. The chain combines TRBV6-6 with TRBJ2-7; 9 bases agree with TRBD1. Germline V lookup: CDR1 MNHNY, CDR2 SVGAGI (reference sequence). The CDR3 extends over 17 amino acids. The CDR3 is CTSSRGQGTSGAYEQYF. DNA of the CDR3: TGTACCAGCAGTCGGGGACAGGGTACGAGTGGAGCCTACGAGCAGTACTTC.

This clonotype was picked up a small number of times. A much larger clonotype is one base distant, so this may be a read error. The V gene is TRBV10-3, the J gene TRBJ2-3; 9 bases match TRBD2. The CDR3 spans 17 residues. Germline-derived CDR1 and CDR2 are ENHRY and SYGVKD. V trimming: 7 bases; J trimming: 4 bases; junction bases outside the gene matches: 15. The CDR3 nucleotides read TGTGCCATCAACGGGATGGCGGGAGGGCCCCACGCAGATACGCAGTATTTT. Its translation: CAINGMAGGPHADTQYF.